Sequencing of this T cell receptor (beta chain) was carried out in a study of CD8+CD57+ T cells in acquired aplastic anemia. Study-level background: Recorded DNA amounts for sorted CD4+ and CD8+ cells had an average of around 3.5 ug. The average read count for CD4+ cells in healthy donors was some 9.9 million. Study observations and caveats: Controls and patients did not differ significantly in CD8+ Simpson's diversity. Patients and controls had in common approximately 30 CD8+ CDR3 sequences.

With V trimmed by 3 bases and J by 4 bases, 4 bases remained unmatched. This CDR3 is built from 14 residues. Germline lookup yields CDR1 SGDLS and CDR2 YYNGEE. For CDR3 and TCR beta VDJ profiling, genomic DNA was the template used. TCRdb analysed the reads with MiXCR anew, one entry per CDR3 protein. The sample includes 40,000 to 50,000 distinct CDR3 sequences, about 78% seen only once; the top ten take 34%. Worth noting for this clonotype: No antigen is known for it.

Sequencing was performed on sorted CD4+, CD8+, or CD8+CD57+ T cells (not recorded which) from PBMCs. V gene TRBV9 combines with J gene TRBJ1-3, with TRBD1 matching over 7 bases. The sequence came from a human donor in good health, serving as a control. CDR3 protein: CASSAGTDGNTIYF. Here the CDR3 DNA reads TGTGCCAGCAGCGCTGGGACAGACGGAAACACCATATATTTT.